The rows below give T cell receptor beta chains drawn from one sample of a study. TCRdb used MiXCR to reprocess the 5' RACE reads, holding one entry per CDR3 protein. The data hold 35,000 to 45,000 distinct CDR3 sequences, with 22% observed a single time. Material: Tregs sorted from a lymph node. These receptors all stem from a female donor with breast cancer. CDR3s include the opening cysteine and the closing phenylalanine or tryptophan. A D gene is named only where the DNA matches it firmly. Clone size appears in some rows only: once, few, many, or a class for an expanded clone.

.	TRBJ1-6	.	TRBV28	TGTACCAGCAGCCCACAGGGTGGTAATTCGCCCCTCCACTTT	CTSSPQGGNSPLHF
TRBD2	TRBJ2-1	few	TRBV20-1	TGCAGTGCTAGGACTAGCGGGAGCTCCTACAATGAGCAGTTCTTC	CSARTSGSSYNEQFF
.	TRBJ1-4	few	TRBV27	TGTGCCAGCAGTTTATCGGGGAGGATACATGAAAAACTGTTTTTT	CASSLSGRIHEKLFF
TRBD2	TRBJ2-1	few	TRBV29-1	TGCAGCGTTTCTCTAGCGGGAGGGCCGAGTGAGCAGTTCTTC	CSVSLAGGPSEQFF
TRBD1	TRBJ2-3	.	TRBV5-1	TGCGCCAGCCGAGTATTGTACAGGGGTTTGGCAGATACGCAGTATTTT	CASRVLYRGLADTQYF
.	TRBJ2-3	medium-sized	TRBV12-3/TRBV12-4	TGTGCCAGCAGTTTAGCCGGGACAGATACGCAGTATTTT	CASSLAGTDTQYF
TRBD1	TRBJ1-5	many	TRBV7-9	TGTGCCAGCAGCTTATGGTCAGGGGGAGTTGAGAATCAGCCCCAGCATTTT	CASSLWSGGVENQPQHF
.	TRBJ2-5	many	TRBV9	TGTGCCAGCAGCGTAGATGTGACAGGAAAAGAGACCCAGTACTTC	CASSVDVTGKETQYF
TRBD2	TRBJ2-7	.	TRBV4-1	TGCACCAGCAGCTTCGCGACTAGCGGGACCTACGAGCAGTACTTC	CTSSFATSGTYEQYF
TRBD2	TRBJ2-1	few	TRBV4-2	TGTGCCAGCAGCCCCCGGACTAGCGGGGGTTACAATGAGCAGTTCTTC	CASSPRTSGGYNEQFF
.	TRBJ1-1	many	TRBV7-2	TGTGCCAGCAGCTTAGCCGTCGGGAACACTGAAGCTTTCTTT	CASSLAVGNTEAFF
TRBD2	TRBJ2-5	.	TRBV12-3/TRBV12-4	TGTGCCAGCAGTTTTCTACCAGCGGGGCAACAAGAGACCCAGTACTTC	CASSFLPAGQQETQYF
TRBD1	TRBJ1-4	many	TRBV5-4	TGTGCCAGCAGCCGGACGGGACAGAGCTTTAATGAAAAACTGTTTTTT	CASSRTGQSFNEKLFF
TRBD2	TRBJ2-1	many	TRBV20-1	TGCAGTGCTAGACAGGGACTAGCGGTATTCTACAATGAGCAGTTCTTC	CSARQGLAVFYNEQFF
.	TRBJ1-4	few	TRBV15	TGTGCCACCAGCACGTCTGGTGGTGAAAAACTGTTTTTT	CATSTSGGEKLFF
.	TRBJ1-6	few	TRBV6-1	TGTGCCAGTTCGACGGGGGACTCCTATAATTCACCCCTCCACTTT	CASSTGDSYNSPLHF
TRBD2	TRBJ2-7	few	TRBV10-3	TGTGCCATCAGTGAGACCGGGACTAGCGGGACCTACGAGCAGTACTTC	CAISETGTSGTYEQYF
.	TRBJ2-7	many	TRBV5-1	TGCGCCAGCAGATTAGCGGATCCCTACGAGCAGTACTTC	CASRLADPYEQYF
TRBD2	TRBJ2-1	many	TRBV7-9	TGTGCCAGCAGCTTAATCCTAGCGGAGTCCTACAATGAGCAGTTCTTC	CASSLILAESYNEQFF
.	TRBJ1-6	many	TRBV5-1	TGCGCCAGCAGCTTGGACGCGAGCAATTCACCCCTCCACTTT	CASSLDASNSPLHF
.	TRBJ2-1	few	TRBV6-6	TGTGCCAGTGGGGCGAATGAGCAGTTCTTC	CASGANEQFF
.	TRBJ2-5	many	TRBV5-8	TGTGCCAGCAGAAACGACGCCGCCAACCAGGAGACCCAGTACTTC	CASRNDAANQETQYF
.	TRBJ2-1	many	TRBV6-1	TGTGCCAGCAGTAAAATAGGTCCGCTACTGGGGGAGCAGTTCTTC	CASSKIGPLLGEQFF
TRBD2	TRBJ2-2	few	TRBV12-3/TRBV12-4	TGTGCCAGCAGTTCAGGGACTAGTCCTATCGGGACCGGGGAGCTGTTTTTT	CASSSGTSPIGTGELFF